This TCR beta chain was retrieved from a study of OX40 agonist ivuxolimab in advanced cancers. As for the study in general: Cancers in dose escalation were hepatocellular, melanoma, renal cell and head and neck.

The germline V gene has CDR1 MNHNY and CDR2 SVGAGI (reference sequence). The CDR3 length is 16 residues. Trimming cost V 6 bases and J 8 bases; bases outside gene matches: 11. Profiling relied on immunoSEQ multiplex PCR, and the TCRdb table lists in-frame clones only, not all of them. The sample comprises about 18,000 clones, about 67% of which are singletons, and about 21% rests with the top ten. General observations from the study: Partial responders treated at 0.1-3.0 mg/kg exhibited clonal expansion among the lowest measured. Certain nonresponders likewise exhibited a low normalized T-cell clonal expansion.

On this clone: What it binds is unknown.

This chain joins TRBV6-6 and TRBJ2-1; 12 nucleotides line up with TRBD2. The material sequenced was CD4+ or CD8+ T cells sorted from blood, taken in a trial of the OX40 agonist ivuxolimab. The receptor comes from an adult with an advanced solid tumor such as melanoma, head and neck, liver or kidney cancer. The CDR3 DNA reads TGTGCCAGCAGCCCTACTAGCGGGAGGTCACACGATGAGCAGTTCTTC. It translates to CASSPTSGRSHDEQFF.